This TCR beta chain was found in a study of PD-1 blockade in mismatch repair-deficient tumors. On this clone itself: The antigen remains undetermined.

The study's findings and limits: Rapid post-treatment expansion, then contraction, generally preceding radiologic response, marked tumor-resident clones.

Unmatched junction bases numbered 14, after V lost 0 bases and J lost 5 bases. Germline V lookup: CDR1 MNHNS, CDR2 SASEGT. The CDR3 loop spans 19 amino acids. A few pembrolizumab responders had their TCRs sequenced. Repertoires were generated with immunoSEQ multiplex PCR, while TCRdb's copy carries only in-frame clones and drops some. Of some 100,000 clones listed, 65% to 85% are singletons. This TCR came from an adult with mismatch repair-deficient cancer. V is TRBV6-1 and J is TRBJ2-1, with 9 bases lining up with TRBD2. The starting material was peripheral blood, obtained approximately 36 weeks after starting pembrolizumab. The CDR3 loop is CASSEAPSGVVRSHNEQFF. The CDR3 nucleotides are TGTGCCAGCAGTGAAGCGCCTAGCGGGGTGGTACGGTCGCACAATGAGCAGTTCTTC.